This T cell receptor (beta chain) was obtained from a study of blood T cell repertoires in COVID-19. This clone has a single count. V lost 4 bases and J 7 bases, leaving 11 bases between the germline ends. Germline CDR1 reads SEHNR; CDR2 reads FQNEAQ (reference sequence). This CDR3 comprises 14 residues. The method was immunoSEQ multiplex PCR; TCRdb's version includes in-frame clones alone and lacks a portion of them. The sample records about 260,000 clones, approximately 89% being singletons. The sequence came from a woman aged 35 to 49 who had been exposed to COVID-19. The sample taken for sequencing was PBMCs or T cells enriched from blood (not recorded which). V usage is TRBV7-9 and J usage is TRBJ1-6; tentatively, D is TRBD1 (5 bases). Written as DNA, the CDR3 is TGTGCCAGCAGCTCGACAGAAATAAATTCACCCCTCCACTTT. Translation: CASSSTEINSPLHF.